Shown below are 28 T cell receptor beta chains from a single sample sequenced in a study of OX40 agonist ivuxolimab in advanced cancers. Some clones are missing from TCRdb's copy, which holds only in-frame ones; the method was immunoSEQ multiplex PCR. The table includes about 61,000 clones, roughly nine tenths detected once. Sequenced here: CD4+ or CD8+ T cells sorted from blood, sampled in a trial of the OX40 agonist ivuxolimab. The receptor source for this set is an adult with an advanced solid tumor such as melanoma, head and neck, liver or kidney cancer.

The gene calls are TRBV5-1 and TRBJ2-7; D is ambiguous. Trimming took off 0 bases at V and 2 bases at J, with 9 bases between the two ends. The CDR3 has 14 residues. Germline V gene sequence: CDR1 SGHRS, CDR2 YFSETQ. The CDR3 region is CASSLDVGTYEQYF. The DNA of the CDR3 is TGCGCCAGCAGCTTGGATGTGGGAACCTACGAGCAGTACTTC.

The J gene is TRBJ2-3, the V gene TRBV6-4, with 8 bases identical to TRBD2. This CDR3 contains 17 residues. Germline assignment: CDR1 MRHNA and CDR2 SNTAGT. V lost 0 bases to trimming and J lost 0 bases; unmatched junction nucleotides: 5. The CDR3 bases are TGTGCCAGCAGTGACTCCTTAAGCGGGGGAAGCACAGATACGCAGTATTTT. This sequence encodes CASSDSLSGGSTDTQYF.

The V and J genes are TRBV6-6 and TRBJ2-1, with 7 bases fitting TRBD1. Losses at the gene ends were 0 bases for V and 7 bases for J; bases not matched to a gene: 6. CDR1 is MNHNY, CDR2 SVGAGI, per germline (reference sequence). This CDR3 contains 15 residues. The CDR3 bases are TGTGCCAGCAGTTACTCCGACAGGGTTGTTAATGAGCAGTTCTTC. This codes for CASSYSDRVVNEQFF.

V is TRBV4-2 and J is TRBJ1-4, with a weak D call TRBD1 (5 bases). The V end was cut by 4 bases, the J end by 8 bases, with 11 bases between. CDR3 size: 13 residues. In germline, CDR1 is LGHNA, CDR2 YNFKEQ. CDR3 nucleotides: TGTGCCAGCAGCCTATTCAGACAGGAAAAACTGTTTTTT. This translates into CASSLFRQEKLFF.

This clone was found a few times. The rearrangement joins TRBV7-9 to TRBJ2-3, with D maybe TRBD2 (6 bases). Per the germline V gene, CDR1 is SEHNR and CDR2 is FQNEAQ (reference sequence). V was pared by 3 bases and J by 7 bases, with 11 bases between. The CDR3 runs 13 residues. CDR3 loop: CASSFDSGYTQYF. CDR3 DNA sequence: TGTGCCAGCAGCTTCGACAGCGGGTATACGCAGTATTTT.

The chain employs TRBV18 and TRBJ1-6, with 10 bases identical to TRBD1. The CDR3 runs 14 residues. Germline trimming cut 3 bases from V and 9 bases from J; bases unmatched to any gene: 2. The germline gives CDR1 KGHSH, CDR2 LQKENI. The DNA for the CDR3 is TGTGCCAGCTCACCGGGACAGGGGAGTTCACCCCTCCACTTT. It is translated as CASSPGQGSSPLHF.

The V call is TRBV6-6, the J call TRBJ2-6, with D perhaps TRBD1 or TRBD2 (6 bases each). The germline V gene encodes CDR1 MNHNY and CDR2 SVGAGI (reference sequence). The CDR3 is 15 residues long. V was shortened by 6 bases and J by 2 bases, with 11 bases between the two germline ends. DNA of the CDR3: TGTGCCAGCAGCCCCGGGGGCCCTGGGGCCAACGTCCTGACTTTC. The encoded protein is CASSPGGPGANVLTF.

The rearrangement links TRBV29-1 to TRBJ1-2; D is perhaps TRBD1 (5 bases). V lost 1 base and J 7 bases, leaving 13 bases between the germline ends. CDR1 SQVTM and CDR2 ANQGSEA come from the germline V gene. The CDR3 has 13 residues. The CDR3 DNA is TGCAGCGTTGAAGTGGCAGGGTTTTCTGGCTACACCTTC. Translating gives CSVEVAGFSGYTF.

This rearrangement joins TRBV5-6 to TRBJ1-3, with D hard to call. With 4 bases removed from V and 4 bases from J, the gap between germline ends came to 6 bases. The CDR3 spans 12 residues. The germline V gene encodes CDR1 SGHDT and CDR2 YYEEEE. CDR3 in DNA: TGTGCCAGCAGCGGACTGGGAAACACCATATATTTT. Translating it yields CASSGLGNTIYF.

This chain uses TRBV11-3 with TRBJ1-1, with D unclear. Germline V gene data show CDR1 as SGHNT and CDR2 as YENEEA. Trimming pared 1 base from V and 10 bases from J, leaving 10 bases between. The CDR3 covers 12 residues. As DNA, the CDR3 is TGTGCCAGCAGCTTAGGAGGCGGCCGAGCTTTCTTT. It codes for CASSLGGGRAFF.

This clone was picked up a small number of times. The chain combines TRBV2 with TRBJ1-1; 7 bases are a match to TRBD1. V trimming: 4 bases; J trimming: 6 bases; junction bases outside the gene matches: 8. CDR1 is SNHLY and CDR2 is FYNNEI in the germline V gene. This CDR3 region has 14 residues. CDR3 amino acids: CASSGETGTAEAFF. The CDR3 nucleotides are TGTGCCAGCAGTGGGGAGACAGGGACGGCTGAAGCTTTCTTT.

This sequence joins TRBV5-4 and TRBJ1-4; D is perhaps TRBD1 (6 bases). Deletions cut 2 bases from V and 7 bases from J, with 9 bases between. The germline V gene encodes CDR1 SGHNT and CDR2 YYREEE (reference sequence). The CDR3 length is 13 residues. The CDR3 sequence is CASSFRGGEKLFF. The CDR3 DNA reads as TGTGCCAGCAGCTTCAGGGGTGGTGAAAAACTGTTTTTT.

This chain uses TRBV18 with TRBJ2-3; no reliable D call. Germline V lookup: CDR1 KGHSH, CDR2 LQKENI. Trimming shortened V by 1 base and J by 2 bases, and 4 bases separated the two germline ends. The CDR3 spans 13 residues. CDR3 nucleotides: TGTGCCAGCTCACCACGGAACACAGATACGCAGTATTTT. Translation gives CASSPRNTDTQYF.

The rearrangement uses TRBV19 and TRBJ1-5; D unclear. The CDR3 covers 13 residues. Trimming cost V 9 bases and J 7 bases, with 16 bases left between them. Germline V gene lookup returns CDR1 LNHDA and CDR2 SQIVND (reference sequence). The CDR3 reads CARGVQVEQPQHF. CDR3 in DNA: TGTGCCAGAGGAGTGCAGGTGGAACAGCCCCAGCATTTT.

On this clone itself: Other DNA sequences in the sample encode the same CDR3. The chain has TRBV5-4 and TRBJ2-1; D is unresolved. Germline V CDR1 and CDR2: SGHNT, YYREEE (reference sequence). V was pared by 1 base and J by 4 bases, with 6 bases between. The CDR3 contains 13 residues. As DNA, the CDR3 is TGTGCCAGCAGCTTGAGTCGGTACAATGAGCAGTTCTTC. It encodes CASSLSRYNEQFF.

V usage is TRBV7-8 and J usage is TRBJ1-6; D may be TRBD1 (5 bases). V lost 1 base to trimming and J lost 11 bases, with 9 bases between them. This CDR3 is built from 13 residues. CDR1 and CDR2 from the germline V gene are SGHVS and FQNEAQ. CDR3 sequence reads: CASSLGPGAPLHF. The CDR3 DNA reads as TGTGCCAGCAGCTTAGGGCCGGGGGCACCCCTCCACTTT.

The chain joins TRBV18 to TRBJ1-1; tentatively, D is TRBD1 (6 bases). Germline V gives CDR1 KGHSH, CDR2 LQKENI. V lost 1 base, J lost 0 bases, and 9 bases lay in between. CDR3 length: 15 amino acids. CDR3 amino acids: CASSPQRDMNTEAFF. The CDR3 DNA reads as TGTGCCAGCTCACCACAGCGGGACATGAACACTGAAGCTTTCTTT. The variable domain in full, completed from reference TRBV18 and TRBJ1-1, reads NAGVMQNPRHLVRRRGQEARLRCSPMKGHSHVYWYRQLPEEGLKFMVYLQKENIIDESGMPKERFSAEFPKEGPSILRIQQVVRGDSAAYFCASSPQRDMNTEAFFGQGTRLTVV.

In regard to this clone: The identical CDR3 is also encoded by other nucleotide sequences in the sample. The rearrangement links TRBV4-1 to TRBJ2-2; TRBD2 might be the D (5 bases). The germline V gene encodes CDR1 MGHRA and CDR2 YSYEKL. The length of the CDR3 is 15 residues. The V gene lost 1 base and the J gene lost 1 base, with 7 bases spanning the gap. DNA for the CDR3: TGCGCCAGCAGCCAAGTTGGGAGGAACACCGGGGAGCTGTTTTTT. Its translation is CASSQVGRNTGELFF.

The V call is TRBV19, the J call TRBJ1-6; unclear D gene. Trimming removed 2 bases from V and 0 bases from J, with 5 bases in between. CDR1 and CDR2 (germline): LNHDA, SQIVND (reference sequence). CDR3 length: 15 amino acids. CDR3 region: CASSITSSYNSPLHF. The CDR3 DNA reads as TGTGCCAGTAGTATAACCAGCTCCTATAATTCACCCCTCCACTTT.

The chain uses TRBV4-1 and TRBJ2-6; D remains unclear. Germline CDR1 reads MGHRA; CDR2 reads YSYEKL. This CDR3 is built from 16 residues. V shed 1 base and J shed 4 bases, with 11 bases lying between them. DNA of the CDR3: TGCGCCAGCAGCCAAGGATTGGCAGCCGGGGCCAACGTCCTGACTTTC. Translating it yields CASSQGLAAGANVLTF.

The chain joins TRBV18 to TRBJ1-4; the D gene is possibly TRBD1 (6 bases). The V end lost 3 bases, the J end lost 2 bases, and 13 bases lay between the germline ends. This CDR3 region has 16 residues. Germline assignment: CDR1 KGHSH and CDR2 LQKENI. CDR3 sequence: CASSPRTDTTNEKLFF. As DNA, the CDR3 is TGTGCCAGCTCACCCAGGACAGACACTACTAATGAAAAACTGTTTTTT.

The chain is built from TRBV23-1 and TRBJ1-2; D is perhaps TRBD1 (5 bases). TRBV23-1 is noted as an ORF with a role that remains uncertain. V was clipped by 2 bases and J by 5 bases, with 12 bases between them. The CDR3 sequence is 14 residues long. The CDR3 reads CASSQLFRQYGYTF. The CDR3 nucleotides are TGCGCCAGCAGTCAACTTTTTAGACAGTATGGCTACACCTTC.

The gene calls are TRBV5-1 and TRBJ1-5; D perhaps matches TRBD1 (5 bases). Trimming left V 4 bases short and J 4 bases short, with 18 bases between. The CDR3 spans 16 residues. Per germline, CDR1 SGHRS and CDR2 YFSETQ. The CDR3 nucleotides read TGCGCCAGCAGCCCCTATGGGGGGGTTCGGAATCAGCCCCAGCATTTT. This sequence encodes CASSPYGGVRNQPQHF. The full variable domain, rest sourced from reference TRBV5-1 and TRBJ1-5, is KAGVTQTPRYLIKTRGQQVTLSCSPISGHRSVSWYQQTPGQGLQFLFEYFSETQRNKGNFPGRFSGRQFSNSRSEMNVSTLELGDSALYLCASSPYGGVRNQPQHFGDGTRLSIL.

The CDR3 DNA reads TGTGCCAGCAGCCAAGGGGGGGTGGTGGTCAATGAGCAGTTCTTC. Protein sequence: CASSQGGVVVNEQFF. The rearrangement links TRBV6-1 to TRBJ2-1; D possibly corresponds to TRBD2 (7 bases). Trimming took off 6 bases at V and 6 bases at J, with 18 bases between the two ends. Germline V gives CDR1 MNHNS, CDR2 SASEGT. CDR3 length: 15 amino acids.

This clone was found once. The V and J genes are TRBV7-3 and TRBJ2-2; 8 bases match TRBD2. The CDR3 sequence is 16 residues long. Germline trimming cut 5 bases from V and 4 bases from J; bases unmatched to any gene: 9. The germline V gene encodes CDR1 SGHTA and CDR2 FQGTGA. As DNA, the CDR3 is TGTGCCAGCAGCCAAAATAGCGGGGCCAGCACCGGGGAGCTGTTTTTT. It codes for CASSQNSGASTGELFF.

V is TRBV5-5 and J is TRBJ1-1; 9 bases align to TRBD1. V lost 2 bases to trimming and J lost 1 base; unmatched junction nucleotides: 9. This CDR3 comprises 17 residues. Germline CDR1 reads SGHKS; CDR2 reads YYEKEE (reference sequence). The CDR3 DNA reads TGTGCCAGCAGCTTTCGGGCCCCACAGGGGGCGAACACTGAAGCTTTCTTT. This sequence encodes CASSFRAPQGANTEAFF.

The V gene is TRBV2, the J gene TRBJ1-2; D is unclear. The length of the CDR3 is 13 residues. V was trimmed by 5 bases and J by 3 bases, leaving 10 bases between them. Germline V gene sequence: CDR1 SNHLY, CDR2 FYNNEI. CDR3 loop: CASSTWGDYGYTF. CDR3 DNA sequence: TGTGCCAGCAGTACCTGGGGTGACTATGGCTACACCTTC.

The chain carries TRBV9 and TRBJ1-2, with 8 bases fitting TRBD1. Germline V gene data show CDR1 as SGDLS and CDR2 as YYNGEE. The V segment lost 3 bases and the J segment 7 bases; nucleotides outside the gene matches: 8. The CDR3 extends over 14 amino acids. The CDR3 coding sequence is TGTGCCAGCAGCGCAAGACAGGGGACGATTGGCTACACCTTC. Its protein is CASSARQGTIGYTF.